Each of the 25 T cell receptor beta chains below was sequenced from the same sample in a study of T cell responses to AZD1222 COVID-19 vaccine. Profiling relied on immunoSEQ multiplex PCR, and the TCRdb table lists in-frame clones only, not all of them. The table shows roughly 66,000 clones, with more than 70% occurring only once. Sample: peripheral blood, taken 28 days after the second dose of the MenACWY control vaccine. All receptors derive from an adult who received the MenACWY meningococcal vaccine as a control.

This clone was detected only a few times. V is TRBV6-5 and J is TRBJ1-5, with 10 bases identical to TRBD1. Unmatched junction bases numbered 3, after V lost 2 bases and J lost 5 bases. Per germline, CDR1 MNHEY and CDR2 SVGAGI. The CDR3 totals 15 residues. Written as DNA, the CDR3 is TGTGCCAGCAGTTACGGGACAGGGGTGGATCAGCCCCAGCATTTT. Amino acids: CASSYGTGVDQPQHF.

The CDR3 is CASSQGGVMGRTPNEKLFF. CDR3 DNA sequence: TGCGCCAGCAGCCAGGGAGGGGTGATGGGAAGGACTCCTAATGAAAAACTGTTTTTT. V is TRBV5-1 and J is TRBJ1-4; a weak D match, TRBD1 (5 bases). V was cut by 4 bases and J by 3 bases, with 25 bases left in between. The germline V gene encodes CDR1 SGHRS and CDR2 YFSETQ. The CDR3 is 19 amino acids.

The J gene is TRBJ2-1, the V gene TRBV7-2; 9 bases are a match to TRBD1. In germline, CDR1 is SGHTA, CDR2 FQGNSA. The CDR3 has 15 residues. Trimming cost V 5 bases and J 10 bases; bases outside gene matches: 12. Written as DNA, the CDR3 is TGTGCCAGCAGCCGGGACAGGGCAGGACAGGGGGAGCAGTTCTTC. Its translation: CASSRDRAGQGEQFF.

CDR3 region: CASSSGHVGAYEQYF. The CDR3 coding sequence is TGTGCCAGCAGCTCCGGACACGTGGGGGCCTACGAGCAGTACTTC. This chain links TRBV11-3 with TRBJ2-7; the D call may be TRBD1 or TRBD2 (5 bases each). V lost 4 bases, J lost 2 bases, and 15 bases lay in between. Germline assignment: CDR1 SGHNT and CDR2 YENEEA. There are 15 residues in the CDR3.

This sequence joins TRBV21-1 and TRBJ2-7. TRBV21-1 is a pseudogene segment. The CDR3 length is 12 residues. The CDR3 sequence is CASSKNHHEQYF. The CDR3 DNA reads TGTGCCAGCAGCAAAAACCACCACGAGCAGTACTTC.

The chain recombines TRBV10-3 with TRBJ1-1; TRBD1 is a possible D gene (6 bases). The V end lost 8 bases, the J end lost 3 bases, and 13 bases lay between the germline ends. This CDR3 has 13 residues. Germline V gene sequence: CDR1 ENHRY, CDR2 SYGVKD. CDR3 sequence (DNA): TGTGCCATCGGGGGGCGCAGGTACACTGAAGCTTTCTTT. Encoded protein: CAIGGRRYTEAFF.

The chain recombines TRBV27 with TRBJ1-5, with TRBD1 matching over 7 bases. From germline, CDR1 is MNHEY and CDR2 SMNVEV (reference sequence). The CDR3 spans 15 residues. The trim removed 5 bases at V and 2 bases at J, leaving 6 bases unmatched. CDR3 region: CASSPWDSRNQPQHF. The CDR3 bases are TGTGCCAGCAGTCCTTGGGACAGTCGCAATCAGCCCCAGCATTTT.

The gene calls are TRBV11-2 and TRBJ1-1, with 7 bases fitting TRBD1. Trimming took 2 bases from V and 1 from J; bases not matched to a gene: 4. This CDR3 comprises 15 residues. Germline V CDR1 and CDR2: SGHAT, FQNNGV. The CDR3 DNA reads TGTGCCAGCAGCTTATTGACAGGGACGAACACTGAAGCTTTCTTT. It translates to CASSLLTGTNTEAFF.

This clone was seen just once. The chain has TRBV10-3 and TRBJ2-2; no clear D gene. Trimming took 0 bases from V and 5 from J, leaving 7 bases between them. The CDR3 has 14 residues. Germline assignment: CDR1 ENHRY and CDR2 SYGVKD. DNA for the CDR3: TGTGCCATCAGTGAGTCGGCACTTACCGGGGAGCTGTTTTTT. Encoded protein: CAISESALTGELFF.

The CDR3 sequence is CASSQGAVHEKLFF. Here the CDR3 DNA reads TGTGCCAGTAGCCAAGGCGCGGTTCATGAAAAACTGTTTTTT. V and J are TRBV19 and TRBJ1-4; unclear D gene. The CDR3 is 14 residues long. CDR1 is LNHDA, CDR2 SQIVND, per germline (reference sequence). V was clipped by 6 bases and J by 6 bases, with 14 bases between them.

This sequence joins TRBV28 and TRBJ1-2; no clear D gene. V was cut by 4 bases and J by 5 bases, with 8 bases left in between. The germline CDR1 and CDR2 sequences are MDHEN and SYDVKM. The length of the CDR3 is 12 residues. The CDR3 protein is CASSSTSYGYTF. The CDR3 coding sequence is TGTGCCAGCAGTTCTACAAGTTATGGCTACACCTTC.

The chain has TRBV11-3 and TRBJ2-2, with unresolved D. V shed 1 base and J shed 8 bases, with 11 bases lying between them. The CDR3 loop spans 14 amino acids. Per germline, CDR1 SGHNT and CDR2 YENEEA. The CDR3 is CASSLVAGSGELFF. CDR3 DNA: TGTGCCAGCAGCTTAGTAGCTGGTTCGGGGGAGCTGTTTTTT.

The chain joins TRBV5-1 to TRBJ2-6; D not resolved. The CDR3 has 17 residues. Trimming left V 0 bases short and J 0 bases short, with 10 bases between. Germline V gene sequence: CDR1 SGHRS, CDR2 YFSETQ. CDR3 sequence reads: CASSLAPGLSGANVLTF. CDR3 DNA sequence: TGCGCCAGCAGCTTGGCCCCTGGGCTCTCTGGGGCCAACGTCCTGACTTTC.

The chain couples TRBV3-1 (or the pseudogene TRBV3-2) to TRBJ1-6; the match to TRBD1 covers 7 bases. V shed 5 bases and J 8 bases; nucleotides not matched to a gene: 6. This CDR3 is 14 amino acids long. The V gene's germline CDR1 is LGHDT and CDR2 YNNKEL (reference sequence). In DNA form, the CDR3 reads TGTGCCAGCAGCTTGACAGGGTCCGATTCACCCCTCCACTTT. Translating it yields CASSLTGSDSPLHF.

The chain couples TRBV7-9 to TRBJ2-1; D possibly corresponds to TRBD2 (6 bases). The CDR3 loop spans 16 amino acids. Per germline, CDR1 SEHNR and CDR2 FQNEAQ (reference sequence). Trimming left V 4 bases short and J 8 bases short, with 21 bases between. CDR3 residues: CASSSPRGLAVDEQFF. CDR3 in DNA: TGTGCCAGCAGCTCGCCCCGGGGCTTAGCGGTCGATGAGCAGTTCTTC.

The chain joins TRBV28 to TRBJ2-1; 14 positions match TRBD2. This CDR3 region has 14 residues. From germline, CDR1 is MDHEN and CDR2 SYDVKM. With 10 bases clipped from V and 8 bases from J, the junction kept 7 bases outside the gene matches. The CDR3 DNA sequence: TGTGCCACCCAGACTAGCGGGGGGGCCGATGAGCAGTTCTTC. Its translation: CATQTSGGADEQFF. The variable domain in full, completed from reference TRBV28 and TRBJ2-1, reads DVKVTQSSRYLVKRTGEKVFLECVQDMDHENMFWYRQDPGLGLRLIYFSYDVKMKEKGDIPEGYSVSREKKERFSLILESASTNQTSMYLCATQTSGGADEQFFGPGTRLTVL.

The chain couples TRBV28 to TRBJ1-2; 9 nucleotides agree with TRBD1. The length of the CDR3 is 14 residues. Per germline, CDR1 MDHEN and CDR2 SYDVKM. V lost 6 bases to trimming and J lost 3 bases; unmatched junction nucleotides: 5. CDR3 region: CASRNTGGHYGYTF. CDR3 nucleotides: TGTGCCAGCAGAAACACAGGGGGCCACTATGGCTACACCTTC.

V usage is TRBV7-9 and J usage is TRBJ2-7; D unresolved. The germline V and J ends were trimmed by 5 bases and 4 bases, with 6 bases remaining between them. The germline V gene has CDR1 SEHNR and CDR2 FQNEAQ (reference sequence). This CDR3 has 11 residues. The CDR3 DNA sequence: TGTGCCAGCAGCACCTCGTACGAGCAGTACTTC. It codes for CASSTSYEQYF.

The rearrangement joins TRBV18 to TRBJ2-7; no clear D gene. Trimming cost V 0 bases and J 6 bases, with 9 bases left between them. This CDR3 spans 13 amino acids. CDR1 KGHSH and CDR2 LQKENI come from the germline V gene. CDR3 region: CASSPPRPGEQYF. The CDR3, as DNA: TGTGCCAGCTCACCACCGCGACCTGGCGAGCAGTACTTC.

V is TRBV28 and J is TRBJ2-1; 12 bases fit TRBD2. CDR3 length equals 15 residues. After removal of 6 bases from V and 6 bases from J, the junction contained 6 bases not matched to a gene. Germline V gene lookup returns CDR1 MDHEN and CDR2 SYDVKM. CDR3 sequence reads: CASRTLAGGRNEQFF. DNA for the CDR3: TGTGCCAGCAGGACGCTAGCGGGGGGGCGCAATGAGCAGTTCTTC.

The rearrangement links TRBV5-1 to TRBJ1-5; 9 bases line up with TRBD1. From germline, CDR1 is SGHRS and CDR2 YFSETQ. The J segment lost 2 bases and the V segment lost 4 bases, leaving 1 base of the junction unmatched. This CDR3 contains 14 residues. The CDR3 spells CASSRTGGNQPQHF. The CDR3 DNA is TGCGCCAGCAGCCGGACAGGGGGCAATCAGCCCCAGCATTTT.

This rearrangement joins TRBV11-1 to TRBJ2-2; unclear D gene. CDR3 size: 12 residues. Germline CDR1 and CDR2: SGHAT and FQDESV (reference sequence). V lost 1 base, J lost 5 bases, and 2 bases lay in between. CDR3 amino acids: CASSLETGELFF. The CDR3 nucleotides read TGTGCCAGCAGCTTAGAGACCGGGGAGCTGTTTTTT.

Here the CDR3 DNA reads TGTGCCAGCAGCGACGCCACTGAAGCTTTCTTT. It translates to CASSDATEAFF. The chain joins TRBV6-2 or TRBV6-3 to TRBJ1-1, with D uncertain. The CDR3 sequence is 11 residues long. Germline V lookup: CDR1 MNHEY, CDR2 SVGEGT. V gave up 6 bases and J gave up 4 bases, with 6 bases separating them.

V usage is TRBV6-2 or TRBV6-3 and J usage is TRBJ1-2; D is ambiguous. This CDR3 comprises 13 residues. V was clipped by 7 bases and J by 0 bases, with 9 bases between them. CDR1 and CDR2 (germline): MNHEY, SVGEGT. CDR3 region: CASNPRTNYGYTF. The CDR3 nucleotides are TGTGCCAGCAACCCCAGGACTAACTATGGCTACACCTTC.

The chain employs TRBV6-5 and TRBJ1-2; 7 nucleotides line up with TRBD1. Germline-derived CDR1 and CDR2 are MNHEY and SVGAGI. After removal of 6 bases from V and 4 bases from J, the junction contained 8 bases not matched to a gene. This CDR3 spans 14 amino acids. The CDR3 region has the DNA TGTGCCAGCAGCAGGGAGGGGGCCACCTATGGCTACACCTTC. It codes for CASSREGATYGYTF.